This entry is about one T cell receptor beta chain. Its cognate antigen is unknown. Sequencing was performed with immunoSEQ multiplex PCR; in TCRdb, only in-frame clones are kept and a portion is missing. The data show over 150,000 clones, 90% seen once. This sample was included in a study of T cell responses to AZD1222 COVID-19 vaccine. From germline, CDR1 is MNHEY and CDR2 SVGAGI. There are 15 residues in the CDR3. V lost 2 bases and J lost 2, with 13 bases in between. Study conclusions and caveats: In a largely white British group with more females than males, clonal diversity was possibly underestimated. The number of AZD1222 recipients seropositive at baseline was only five to seven. Among spike-specific TCRs, nearly half reportedly target unmutated variant regions. With two AZD1222 doses given, Spike-specific TCR breadth and depth both rose.

The genes are TRBV6-5 and TRBJ2-7, with D tentatively TRBD1 or TRBD2 (5 bases each). The sample was peripheral blood, taken on day 0 of AZD1222 vaccination. This TCR derives from an adult in good health. This CDR3 is CASSYEGSRTYEQYF. The DNA of the CDR3 is TGTGCCAGCAGTTACGAGGGGAGTCGGACCTACGAGCAGTACTTC.